This entry features one T cell receptor (beta chain) sequence. What it binds is unknown. The sample is drawn from a study of OX40 agonist ivuxolimab in advanced cancers. Study-level information: About 42% of patients had received prior checkpoint inhibitor therapy.

The study's findings and limits: On average, a greater number of expanded clones characterised CD8+ T cells relative to CD4+.

TCRdb's table, derived via immunoSEQ multiplex PCR, lists solely in-frame clones and lacks some. This sample yields about 64,000 clones, of which approximately 78% are seen a single time; around 5% belongs to the top ten. The germline V gene has CDR1 SGHTA and CDR2 FQGNSA. The CDR3 is 14 amino acids. The J segment lost 5 bases and the V segment lost 1 base, leaving 2 bases of the junction unmatched. The clonotype originates from an adult with an advanced solid tumor such as melanoma, head and neck, liver or kidney cancer. Sequenced here: CD4+ or CD8+ T cells sorted from blood, sampled in a trial of the OX40 agonist ivuxolimab. The genes are TRBV7-2 and TRBJ2-1; TRBD2 aligns across 7 bases. The CDR3 DNA follows: TGTGCCAGCAGCTTAGTGGGGGGGAACAATGAGCAGTTCTTC. It translates to CASSLVGGNNEQFF.